This TCR beta chain was obtained from a study of cytomegalovirus exposure and HLA in healthy donors. The wider study: Inside one of the first data releases sat around 86 million unique TCRs taken from HLA-typed donors. Study-level results: Prior analysis indicated that the majority of TCR beta V segments exhibited productivity approximately 90% or approximately 30% of the time. Across donors, sequencing depth was assumed by presence/absence analyses to be roughly uniform.

A multiplex PCR was run with 60 Vbeta primers and 13 Jbeta primers. TCRdb's copy holds only in-frame clones and misses some; the assay was immunoSEQ multiplex PCR. The sample yields 170,000 or so clones, 84% seen once. On this clone: Its antigen is unknown.

Germline assignment: CDR1 SGHNT and CDR2 YENEEA. J gave up 5 bases and V 3 bases, and 7 bases lay outside the gene matches. The CDR3 covers 16 residues. The chain links TRBV11-3 to TRBJ2-1, with 10 bases aligning to TRBD2. The sequenced material came from PBMCs. This sequence was found in a girl between 10 and 17 years old in good health and CMV-seropositive. Here the CDR3 reads CASSLRERGGHNEQFF. CDR3 DNA: TGTGCCAGCAGCTTGAGGGAGCGGGGGGGCCACAATGAGCAGTTCTTC.